These 32 T cell receptor beta chains were sequenced from one sample in a study of neoadjuvant anti-PD-1 for oral cavity cancer. The repertoire was sequenced with immunoSEQ multiplex PCR; TCRdb's copy has only in-frame clones and lacks some. This sample has 84,000 or so clones, with roughly 80% found just once. The material was PBMCs, obtained before nivolumab (anti-PD-1) treatment. The receptors here all came from a person aged 35-79 years with oral cavity squamous cell carcinoma.

This sequence joins TRBV2 and TRBJ2-2, with a tentative D call TRBD2 (5 bases). Germline V gives CDR1 SNHLY, CDR2 FYNNEI. The CDR3 contains 15 residues. Trimming left V 6 bases short and J 0 bases short, with 11 bases between. CDR3 amino acids: CASSLERANTGELFF. CDR3 bases: TGTGCCAGCAGCTTAGAGAGGGCGAACACCGGGGAGCTGTTTTTT.

V gene TRBV6-6 combines with J gene TRBJ2-7; D not certain. Trimming stripped 6 bases from V and 2 bases from J, with 5 bases between. Germline V gives CDR1 MNHNY, CDR2 SVGAGI (reference sequence). The CDR3 is made up of 11 amino acids. CDR3 DNA: TGTGCCAGCAGAATGACCTACGAGCAGTACTTC. Protein sequence: CASRMTYEQYF.

The genes are TRBV5-1 and TRBJ1-1; possible D gene TRBD1, 5 bases. Germline-derived CDR1 and CDR2 are SGHRS and YFSETQ. V was trimmed by 1 base and J by 4 bases, leaving 14 bases between them. The CDR3 covers 15 residues. In DNA form, the CDR3 reads TGCGCCAGCAGCTTGAGCGGGGGTGGGACCACTGAAGCTTTCTTT. Translating gives CASSLSGGGTTEAFF.

The CDR3 loop is CAYLPLGTGNTIYF. CDR3 nucleotide sequence: TGTGCCTACCTTCCCCTCGGGACTGGAAACACCATATATTTT. This chain links TRBV30 with TRBJ1-3; D is unresolved. Germline lookup yields CDR1 GTSNPN and CDR2 SVGIG (reference sequence). The V end lost 7 bases, the J end lost 2 bases, and 15 bases lay between the germline ends. This CDR3 comprises 14 residues.

A single count supports this clone. The chain employs TRBV5-1 and TRBJ2-5, with D uncertain. This CDR3 is built from 16 residues. Trimming pared 5 bases from V and 2 bases from J, leaving 19 bases between. Germline CDR1 is SGHRS and CDR2 is YFSETQ. CDR3 sequence reads: CASREPTGSSQETQYF. The CDR3 DNA sequence: TGCGCCAGCAGAGAACCCACCGGGTCCTCTCAAGAGACCCAGTACTTC.

This clone has just a few counts. The chain is built from TRBV29-1 and TRBJ2-1; 13 nucleotides align to TRBD2. V shed 6 bases and J 1 base; nucleotides not matched to a gene: 6. In germline, CDR1 is SQVTM, CDR2 ANQGSEA. The CDR3 runs 16 residues. The chain's CDR3 is CSVQGLAGLSYNEQFF. CDR3 in DNA: TGCAGCGTCCAGGGACTAGCGGGACTATCCTACAATGAGCAGTTCTTC.

This chain uses TRBV19 with TRBJ2-1; 9 nucleotides line up with TRBD2. Looked up from germline, CDR1 is LNHDA and CDR2 is SQIVND (reference sequence). J was trimmed by 5 bases and V by 3 bases; bases with no gene match: 8. The CDR3 spans 16 residues. CDR3 sequence reads: CASSMVWPSGNNEQFF. The CDR3 DNA sequence: TGTGCCAGTAGTATGGTGTGGCCTAGCGGGAACAATGAGCAGTTCTTC.

J is TRBJ2-3 and V is TRBV30; TRBD1 matches 7 bases. J gave up 1 base and V 1 base, and 8 bases lay outside the gene matches. The germline gives CDR1 GTSNPN, CDR2 SVGIG (reference sequence). CDR3 length: 16 amino acids. CDR3 loop: CAWSAPGQVGTDTQYF. The CDR3 DNA reads TGTGCCTGGAGTGCCCCCGGACAGGTGGGCACAGATACGCAGTATTTT.

A remark on this clone: Other DNA variants within this sample encode the same CDR3. The rearrangement uses TRBV6-5 and TRBJ1-1; maybe TRBD1 (5 bases). The V end was cut by 0 bases, the J end by 5 bases, with 10 bases between. CDR1 is MNHEY, CDR2 SVGAGI, per germline. This CDR3 is 14 amino acids long. CDR3 in amino acids: CASSYSAGGTEAFF. CDR3 DNA: TGTGCCAGCAGTTACTCCGCCGGGGGTACTGAAGCTTTCTTT.

The CDR3 DNA follows: TGTGCCAGCAGCTTGGCGGGGAACTCTGGAAACACCATATATTTT. Translated: CASSLAGNSGNTIYF. The V call is TRBV5-5, the J call TRBJ1-3, with D unresolved. This CDR3 contains 15 residues. V dropped 0 bases and J dropped 0 bases, with 7 bases sitting between them. CDR1 is SGHKS and CDR2 is YYEKEE in the germline V gene (reference sequence). Full variable domain (outside the CDR3, taken from reference TRBV5-5 and TRBJ1-3): DAGVTQSPTHLIKTRGQQVTLRCSPISGHKSVSWYQQVLGQGPQFIFQYYEKEERGRGNFPDRFSARQFPNYSSELNVNALLLGDSALYLCASSLAGNSGNTIYFGEGSWLTVV.

The rearrangement uses TRBV29-1 and TRBJ2-2, with 9 nucleotides matching TRBD1. J lost 5 bases, V lost 6 bases, and 10 bases had no gene match. The CDR3 length is 15 residues. Germline loops: CDR1 SQVTM, CDR2 ANQGSEA. CDR3 loop: CSVSYRGRGTGELFF. CDR3 bases: TGCAGCGTCTCATACAGGGGGCGAGGTACCGGGGAGCTGTTTTTT.

The chain links TRBV25-1 to TRBJ2-7, with 7 nucleotides matching TRBD2. With 2 bases clipped from V and 4 bases from J, the junction kept 11 bases outside the gene matches. There are 16 residues in the CDR3. In germline, CDR1 is MGHDK, CDR2 SYGVNS. CDR3 in DNA: TGTGCCAGCAGTGAACTTGGTCAGCGGGGAGTGTACGAGCAGTACTTC. This sequence encodes CASSELGQRGVYEQYF.

The chain links TRBV11-2 to TRBJ2-2; TRBD1 matches 7 bases. Germline V gene lookup returns CDR1 SGHAT and CDR2 FQNNGV. V was pared by 5 bases and J by 3 bases, with 6 bases of the junction left unmatched. This CDR3 is 15 amino acids long. CDR3 nucleotide sequence: TGTGCCAGCAGCCCACAGGGGCTGGACACCGGGGAGCTGTTTTTT. It encodes CASSPQGLDTGELFF.

This clone has only a few counts. This rearrangement joins TRBV14 to TRBJ2-3; 8 bases align to TRBD1. With V trimmed by 6 bases and J by 2 bases, 7 bases remained unmatched. The CDR3 sequence is 15 residues long. Germline CDR1 is SGHDN and CDR2 is FVKESK. This CDR3 reads CASSHSTGATDTQYF. Here the CDR3 DNA reads TGTGCCAGCAGTCACTCGACAGGGGCCACAGATACGCAGTATTTT. The full variable domain, completed using reference TRBV14 and TRBJ2-3, is EAGVTQFPSHSVIEKGQTVTLRCDPISGHDNLYWYRRVMGKEIKFLLHFVKESKQDESGMPNNRFLAERTGGTYSTLKVQPAELEDSGVYFCASSHSTGATDTQYFGPGTRLTVL.

This chain joins TRBV9 and TRBJ1-1, with unresolved D. The V gene's germline CDR1 is SGDLS and CDR2 YYNGEE. V was cut by 4 bases and J by 8 bases, with 15 bases left in between. The CDR3 covers 13 residues. The CDR3 loop is CASSPIVEREAFF. The CDR3 nucleotides are TGTGCCAGCAGCCCCATAGTTGAGAGGGAAGCTTTCTTT.

This clone was counted at least ten times. The CDR3 is CASSIERNTGELFF. The CDR3 bases are TGTGCCAGTAGTATAGAAAGGAACACCGGGGAGCTGTTTTTT. V usage is TRBV19 and J usage is TRBJ2-2; no firm D call. V was shortened by 0 bases and J by 1 base, with 3 bases between the two germline ends. Germline V lookup: CDR1 LNHDA, CDR2 SQIVND (reference sequence). The CDR3 length is 14 residues.

The chain links TRBV25-1 to TRBJ1-5; D gene ambiguous. V was clipped by 1 base and J by 0 bases, with 7 bases between them. CDR3 size: 15 residues. CDR1 MGHDK and CDR2 SYGVNS come from the germline V gene. CDR3 sequence (DNA): TGTGCCAGCAGTGAATCCGGCAATAGCAATCAGCCCCAGCATTTT. Its translation is CASSESGNSNQPQHF. The whole variable domain, filled in from reference TRBV25-1 and TRBJ1-5, reads EADIYQTPRYLVIGTGKKITLECSQTMGHDKMYWYQQDPGMELHLIHYSYGVNSTEKGDLSSESTVSRIRTEHFPLTLESARPSHTSQYLCASSESGNSNQPQHFGDGTRLSIL.

The chain has TRBV2 and TRBJ2-7, with D tentatively TRBD1 (6 bases). The CDR3 length is 14 residues. Germline V gives CDR1 SNHLY, CDR2 FYNNEI. The V gene lost 4 bases and the J gene lost 1 base, with 11 bases spanning the gap. Written as DNA, the CDR3 is TGTGCCAGCAGTGGACAGGCGACATCCTACGAGCAGTACTTC. This codes for CASSGQATSYEQYF.

In nucleotides, the CDR3 is TGTGCCAGCACAGGGGGTTCTGGAGAAAAACTGTTTTTT. Protein: CASTGGSGEKLFF. The genes are TRBV6-6 and TRBJ1-4; TRBD1 matches at 7 bases. V shed 7 bases and J 8 bases; nucleotides not matched to a gene: 7. CDR3 size: 13 residues. Germline values: CDR1 MNHNY, CDR2 SVGAGI (reference sequence).

The rearrangement joins TRBV30 to TRBJ1-4; tentatively, D is TRBD1 (6 bases). Germline-derived CDR1 and CDR2 are GTSNPN and SVGIG (reference sequence). The CDR3 runs to 14 residues. V lost 2 bases and J lost 1, with 8 bases in between. This chain's CDR3 is CAWSSGVTNEKLFF. CDR3 DNA: TGTGCCTGGAGTTCAGGGGTAACTAATGAAAAACTGTTTTTT.

V is TRBV5-1 and J is TRBJ2-7; tentatively, D is TRBD1 (5 bases). From germline, CDR1 is SGHRS and CDR2 YFSETQ. V was trimmed by 4 bases and J by 7 bases, leaving 18 bases between them. This CDR3 is 14 amino acids long. The CDR3 loop is CASSPEFRPGEQYF. CDR3 DNA sequence: TGCGCCAGCAGCCCCGAATTCAGGCCAGGGGAGCAGTACTTC. The full variable domain, its missing parts supplied by reference TRBV5-1 and TRBJ2-7, is KAGVTQTPRYLIKTRGQQVTLSCSPISGHRSVSWYQQTPGQGLQFLFEYFSETQRNKGNFPGRFSGRQFSNSRSEMNVSTLELGDSALYLCASSPEFRPGEQYFGPGTRLTVT.

This chain joins TRBV5-1 and TRBJ2-1; TRBD1 matches 9 bases. The CDR3 length is 14 residues. Germline V CDR1 and CDR2: SGHRS, YFSETQ. Germline trimming cut 7 bases from V and 4 bases from J; bases unmatched to any gene: 6. CDR3 loop: CASVGTGRYNEQFF. For the CDR3, the DNA is TGCGCCAGCGTCGGGACAGGGCGATACAATGAGCAGTTCTTC.

The V and J genes are TRBV5-8 and TRBJ2-7, with TRBD1 as a possible D gene (5 bases). The V end was cut by 0 bases, the J end by 2 bases, with 9 bases between. CDR1 SGHTS and CDR2 YDEGEE come from the germline V gene. CDR3 length: 14 amino acids. CDR3 in DNA: TGTGCCAGCAGCTTGGCCAGGGTCCCCTACGAGCAGTACTTC. Amino acids: CASSLARVPYEQYF.

The chain combines TRBV11-2 with TRBJ1-1; no reliable D call. The CDR3 is 13 amino acids. The V gene's germline CDR1 is SGHAT and CDR2 FQNNGV. V was pared by 7 bases and J by 0 bases, with 9 bases between. CDR3: CASTVTVNTEAFF. Written as DNA, the CDR3 is TGTGCCAGCACAGTGACCGTGAACACTGAAGCTTTCTTT.

This clone was detected only once. V and J are TRBV11-3 and TRBJ2-2; no definite D call. The ends were cut back, 2 bases at V and 5 bases at J, with 12 bases in the middle. CDR1 SGHNT and CDR2 YENEEA come from the germline V gene. The CDR3 totals 15 residues. This CDR3 is CASSLTRVGTGELFF. The CDR3 coding sequence is TGTGCCAGCAGCTTAACCCGAGTGGGGACCGGGGAGCTGTTTTTT.

The chain is built from TRBV11-2 and TRBJ2-2; D possibly corresponds to TRBD2 (5 bases). The V gene's germline CDR1 is SGHAT and CDR2 FQNNGV. The CDR3 totals 15 residues. The V and J ends lost 10 bases and 0 bases respectively, with 15 bases between them. The CDR3 protein is CAISQRVSNTGELFF. The CDR3 nucleotides read TGTGCCATTTCTCAGAGGGTATCGAACACCGGGGAGCTGTTTTTT.

J is TRBJ2-1 and V is TRBV5-1; D gene uncertain. Trimming took 6 bases from V and 8 from J, leaving 12 bases between them. The CDR3 is 12 amino acids. Germline CDR1 SGHRS, CDR2 YFSETQ. CDR3 nucleotide sequence: TGCGCCAGCAAACTCCATGGGGATGAGCAGTTCTTC. This sequence encodes CASKLHGDEQFF.

The genes are TRBV6-5 and TRBJ1-2; TRBD1 agrees at 12 bases. The V segment lost 6 bases and the J segment 7 bases; nucleotides outside the gene matches: 6. Germline CDR1 MNHEY, CDR2 SVGAGI. The CDR3 consists of 14 residues. This CDR3 reads CASRPGQGALGYTF. DNA for the CDR3: TGTGCCAGCAGACCGGGACAGGGGGCTCTTGGCTACACCTTC.

The rearrangement uses TRBV6-1 and TRBJ1-5; unclear D gene. The CDR3 is made up of 13 amino acids. Between the trimmed V and J ends, which lost 11 bases and 4 bases, there was a span of 15 bases. Germline V gene sequence: CDR1 MNHNS, CDR2 SASEGT. CDR3 in amino acids: CASLKESNQPQHF. Here the CDR3 DNA reads TGTGCCTCCCTCAAGGAGTCTAATCAGCCCCAGCATTTT.

The V call is TRBV6-1, the J call TRBJ1-3; 7 nucleotides match TRBD1. The CDR3 is made up of 16 amino acids. V gave up 2 bases and J gave up 0 bases; unmatched junction bases: 4. Per the germline V gene, CDR1 is MNHNS and CDR2 is SASEGT. CDR3 bases: TGTGCCAGCAGTGAAAGACAGGGTAGCTCTGGAAACACCATATATTTT. Protein product: CASSERQGSSGNTIYF.

V and J are TRBV7-8 and TRBJ2-3; D uncertain. This CDR3 region has 16 residues. The V end lost 0 bases, the J end lost 1 base, and 11 bases lay between the germline ends. Per the germline V gene, CDR1 is SGHVS and CDR2 is FQNEAQ. CDR3: CASSLASSFRTDTQYF. For the CDR3, the DNA is TGTGCCAGCAGCTTAGCGTCGAGCTTCCGCACAGATACGCAGTATTTT.

The chain links TRBV2 to TRBJ2-5; no definite D call. Germline V CDR1 and CDR2: SNHLY, FYNNEI. CDR3 length equals 16 residues. V shed 1 base and J shed 4 bases, with 16 bases lying between them. This CDR3 is CASSEDLGPGGETQYF. DNA for the CDR3: TGTGCCAGCAGTGAAGATCTAGGGCCAGGTGGAGAGACCCAGTACTTC.